This entry is about one T cell receptor beta chain. The antigen is unknown. This entry belongs to a study of OX40 agonist ivuxolimab in advanced cancers. On the study more broadly: A partial response was reached by three patients: one with hepatocellular carcinoma and two with cutaneous melanoma.

Study-wide points: Researchers report that CD8+ T cells had, on average, more expanded clones than CD4+. At 0.1-3.0 mg/kg, partial responders had clonal expansion among the lowest observed.

Trimming removed 2 bases at V and 6 bases at J, with 12 bases between. This CDR3 region has 13 residues. Germline CDR1 is SGHRS and CDR2 is YFSETQ. Generated by immunoSEQ multiplex PCR, the TCRdb table keeps only in-frame clones and is missing some. Of roughly 41,000 clones listed, 85% to 90% are singletons. No patient had autoimmune disease or received systemic immunosuppression. This TCR was sampled from an adult with an advanced solid tumor such as melanoma, head and neck, liver or kidney cancer. The V call is TRBV5-1, the J call TRBJ2-7; D is ambiguous. Sequences were derived from CD4+ or CD8+ T cells sorted from blood, sampled in a trial of the OX40 agonist ivuxolimab. The CDR3 loop is CASSFAGIGEQYF. The CDR3 DNA sequence: TGCGCCAGCAGCTTCGCTGGAATCGGCGAGCAGTACTTC.